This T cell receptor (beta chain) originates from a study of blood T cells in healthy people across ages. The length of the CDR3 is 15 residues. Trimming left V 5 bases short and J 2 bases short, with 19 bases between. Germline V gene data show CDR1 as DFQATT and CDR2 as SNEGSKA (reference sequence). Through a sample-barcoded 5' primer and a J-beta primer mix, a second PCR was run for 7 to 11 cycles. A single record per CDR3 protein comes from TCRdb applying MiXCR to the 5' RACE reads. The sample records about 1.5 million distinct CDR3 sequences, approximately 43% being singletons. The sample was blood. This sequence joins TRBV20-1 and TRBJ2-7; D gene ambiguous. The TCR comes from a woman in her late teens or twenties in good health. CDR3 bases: TGCAGTGCTCAGAGGTCGGCCACAACCCCCTACGAGCAGTACTTC. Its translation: CSAQRSATTPYEQYF.